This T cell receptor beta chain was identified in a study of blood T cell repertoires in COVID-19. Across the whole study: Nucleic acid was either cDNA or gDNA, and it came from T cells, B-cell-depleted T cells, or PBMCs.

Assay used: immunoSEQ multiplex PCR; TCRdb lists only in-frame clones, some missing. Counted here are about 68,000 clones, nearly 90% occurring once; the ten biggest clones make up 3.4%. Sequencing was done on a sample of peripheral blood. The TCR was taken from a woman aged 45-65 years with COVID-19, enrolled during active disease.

In DNA, the CDR3 is TGTGCCAGCAGTTCTCTCACGGGGGGCTCCTACGAGCAGTACTTC. Protein: CASSSLTGGSYEQYF. This rearrangement joins TRBV6-5 to TRBJ2-7, with 7 nucleotides matching TRBD2. Trimming cost V 4 bases and J 0 bases; bases outside gene matches: 6. This CDR3 region has 15 residues. Germline CDR1 and CDR2: MNHEY and SVGAGI.